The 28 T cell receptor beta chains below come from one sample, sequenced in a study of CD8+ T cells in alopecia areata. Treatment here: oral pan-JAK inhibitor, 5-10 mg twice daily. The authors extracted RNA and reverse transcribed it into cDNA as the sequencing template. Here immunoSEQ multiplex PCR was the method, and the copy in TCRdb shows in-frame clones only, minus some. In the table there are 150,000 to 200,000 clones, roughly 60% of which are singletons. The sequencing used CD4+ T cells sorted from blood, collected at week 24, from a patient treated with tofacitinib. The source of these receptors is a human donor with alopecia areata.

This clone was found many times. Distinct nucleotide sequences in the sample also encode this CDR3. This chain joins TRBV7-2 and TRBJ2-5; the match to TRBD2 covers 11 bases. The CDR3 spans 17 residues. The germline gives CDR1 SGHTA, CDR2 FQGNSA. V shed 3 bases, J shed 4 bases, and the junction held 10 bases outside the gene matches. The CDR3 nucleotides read TGTGCCAGCAGCTTCTTTGGATTAGCGGGGGGGCGAGAGACCCAGTACTTC. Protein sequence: CASSFFGLAGGRETQYF.

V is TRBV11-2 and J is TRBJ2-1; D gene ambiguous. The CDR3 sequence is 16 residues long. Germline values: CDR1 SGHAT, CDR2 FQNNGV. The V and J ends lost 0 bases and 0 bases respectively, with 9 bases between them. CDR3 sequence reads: CASSLDLESSYNEQFF. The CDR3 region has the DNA TGTGCCAGCAGCTTAGATCTAGAGTCCTCCTACAATGAGCAGTTCTTC.

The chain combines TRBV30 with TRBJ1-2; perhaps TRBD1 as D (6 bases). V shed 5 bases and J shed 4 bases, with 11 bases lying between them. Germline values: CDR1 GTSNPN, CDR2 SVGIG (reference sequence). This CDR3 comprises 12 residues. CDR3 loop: CAWFGQSYGYTF. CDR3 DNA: TGTGCCTGGTTTGGACAGTCCTATGGCTACACCTTC.

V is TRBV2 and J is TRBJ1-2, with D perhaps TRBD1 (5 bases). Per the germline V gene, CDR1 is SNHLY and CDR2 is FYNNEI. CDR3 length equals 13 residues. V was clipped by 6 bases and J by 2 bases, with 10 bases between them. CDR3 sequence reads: CASSRGGNYGYTF. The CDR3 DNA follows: TGTGCCAGCAGCCGCGGGGGGAACTATGGCTACACCTTC.

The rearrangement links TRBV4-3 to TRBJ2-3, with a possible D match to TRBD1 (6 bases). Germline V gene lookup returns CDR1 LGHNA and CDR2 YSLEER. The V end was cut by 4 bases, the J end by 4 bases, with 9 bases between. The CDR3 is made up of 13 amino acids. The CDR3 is CASSLRGADTQYF. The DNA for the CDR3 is TGCGCCAGCAGCCTCAGGGGAGCAGATACGCAGTATTTT.

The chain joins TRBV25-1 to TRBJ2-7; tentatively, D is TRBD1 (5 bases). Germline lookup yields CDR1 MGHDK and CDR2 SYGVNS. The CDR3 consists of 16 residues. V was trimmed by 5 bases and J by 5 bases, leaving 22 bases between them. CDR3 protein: CASSTLSSQGGNEQYF. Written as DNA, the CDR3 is TGTGCCAGCAGTACCTTGTCGAGCCAGGGTGGGAACGAGCAGTACTTC.

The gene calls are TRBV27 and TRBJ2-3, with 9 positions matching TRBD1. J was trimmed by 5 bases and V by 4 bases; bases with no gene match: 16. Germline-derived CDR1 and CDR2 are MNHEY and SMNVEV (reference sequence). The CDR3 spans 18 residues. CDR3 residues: CASSSRGRPGQGVDTQYF. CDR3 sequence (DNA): TGTGCCAGCAGTTCGAGGGGGAGACCGGGACAGGGAGTAGATACGCAGTATTTT.

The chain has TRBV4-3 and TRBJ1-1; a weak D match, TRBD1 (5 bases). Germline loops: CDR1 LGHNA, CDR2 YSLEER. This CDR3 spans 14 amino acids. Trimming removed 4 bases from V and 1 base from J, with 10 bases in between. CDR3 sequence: CASSLSDKNTEAFF. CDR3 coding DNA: TGCGCCAGCAGCCTCTCGGACAAGAACACTGAAGCTTTCTTT.

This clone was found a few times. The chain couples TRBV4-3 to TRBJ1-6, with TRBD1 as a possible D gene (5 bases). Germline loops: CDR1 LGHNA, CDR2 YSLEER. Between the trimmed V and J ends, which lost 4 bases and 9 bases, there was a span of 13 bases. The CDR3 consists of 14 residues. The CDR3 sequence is CASSPAQGGSPLHF. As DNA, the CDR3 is TGCGCCAGCAGCCCCGCCCAGGGAGGTTCACCCCTCCACTTT.

This chain's CDR3 is CASRLVGRGNTEAFF. Written as DNA, the CDR3 is TGTGCCAGCAGGTTAGTCGGCAGGGGGAACACTGAAGCTTTCTTT. The V and J genes are TRBV27 and TRBJ1-1, with D possibly matching TRBD1 (6 bases). The CDR3 totals 15 residues. Trimming stripped 6 bases from V and 1 base from J, with 15 bases between. CDR1 is MNHEY, CDR2 SMNVEV, per germline (reference sequence).

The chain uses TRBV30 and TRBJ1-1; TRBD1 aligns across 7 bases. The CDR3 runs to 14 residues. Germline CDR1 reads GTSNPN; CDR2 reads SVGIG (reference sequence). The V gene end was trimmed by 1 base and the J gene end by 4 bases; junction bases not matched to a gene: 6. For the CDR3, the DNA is TGTGCCTGGAGTGATGACAGGGTGCGCACTGAAGCTTTCTTT. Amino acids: CAWSDDRVRTEAFF.

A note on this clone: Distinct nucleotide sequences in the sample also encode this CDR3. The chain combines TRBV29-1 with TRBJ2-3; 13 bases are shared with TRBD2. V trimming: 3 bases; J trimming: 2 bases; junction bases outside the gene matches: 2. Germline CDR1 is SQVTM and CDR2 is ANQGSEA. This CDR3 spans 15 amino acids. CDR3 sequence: CSVEGLAGSTDTQYF. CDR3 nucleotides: TGCAGCGTTGAGGGACTAGCGGGGTCCACAGATACGCAGTATTTT.

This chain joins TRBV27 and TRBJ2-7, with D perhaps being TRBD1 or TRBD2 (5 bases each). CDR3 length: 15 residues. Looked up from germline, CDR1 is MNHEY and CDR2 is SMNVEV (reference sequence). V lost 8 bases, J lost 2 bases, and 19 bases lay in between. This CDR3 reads CASGSRDGVTYEQYF. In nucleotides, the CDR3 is TGTGCCAGCGGATCCCGGGACGGAGTGACCTACGAGCAGTACTTC.

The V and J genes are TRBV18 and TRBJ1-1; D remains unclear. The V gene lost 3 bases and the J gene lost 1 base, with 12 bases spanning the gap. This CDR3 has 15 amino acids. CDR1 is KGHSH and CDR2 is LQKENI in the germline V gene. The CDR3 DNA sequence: TGTGCCAGCTCACCTACCACGGATCGGAACACTGAAGCTTTCTTT. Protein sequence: CASSPTTDRNTEAFF.

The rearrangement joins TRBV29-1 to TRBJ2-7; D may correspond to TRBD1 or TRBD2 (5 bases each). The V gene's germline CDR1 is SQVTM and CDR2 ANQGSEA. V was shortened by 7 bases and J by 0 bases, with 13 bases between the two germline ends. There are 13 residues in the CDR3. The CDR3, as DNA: TGCAGCGCCGGGGCAGGGAGCTCCTACGAGCAGTACTTC. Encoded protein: CSAGAGSSYEQYF.

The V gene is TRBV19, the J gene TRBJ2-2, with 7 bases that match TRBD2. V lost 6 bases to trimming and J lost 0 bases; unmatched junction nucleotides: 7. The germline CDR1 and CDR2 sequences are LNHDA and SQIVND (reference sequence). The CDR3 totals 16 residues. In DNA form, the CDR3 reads TGTGCCAGTAGACAGAGCGGGACTTCGAACACCGGGGAGCTGTTTTTT. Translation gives CASRQSGTSNTGELFF.

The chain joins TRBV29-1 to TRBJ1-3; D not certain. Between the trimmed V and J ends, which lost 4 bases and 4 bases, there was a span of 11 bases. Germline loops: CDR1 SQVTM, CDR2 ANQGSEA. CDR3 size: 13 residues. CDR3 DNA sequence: TGCAGCGTTGCCCTCCTTGGGGGAAACACCATATATTTT. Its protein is CSVALLGGNTIYF.

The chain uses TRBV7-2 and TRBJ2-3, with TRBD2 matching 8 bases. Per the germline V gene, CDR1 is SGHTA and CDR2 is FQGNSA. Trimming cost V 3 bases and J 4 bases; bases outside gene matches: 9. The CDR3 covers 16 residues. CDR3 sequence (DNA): TGTGCCAGCAGCTTGAGGGTAGCGGGGACCTCAGATACGCAGTATTTT. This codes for CASSLRVAGTSDTQYF.

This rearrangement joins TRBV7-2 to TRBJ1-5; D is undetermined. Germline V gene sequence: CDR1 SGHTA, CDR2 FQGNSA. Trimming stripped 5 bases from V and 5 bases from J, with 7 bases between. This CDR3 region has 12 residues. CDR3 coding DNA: TGTGCCAGCAGCGTAGGTGATCAGCCCCAGCATTTT. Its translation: CASSVGDQPQHF.

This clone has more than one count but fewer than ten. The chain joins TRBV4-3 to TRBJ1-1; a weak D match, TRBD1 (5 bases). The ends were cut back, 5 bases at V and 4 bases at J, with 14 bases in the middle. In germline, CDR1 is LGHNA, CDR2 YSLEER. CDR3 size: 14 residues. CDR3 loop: CASSLGQGPTEAFF. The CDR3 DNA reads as TGCGCCAGCAGCTTGGGTCAGGGCCCCACTGAAGCTTTCTTT.

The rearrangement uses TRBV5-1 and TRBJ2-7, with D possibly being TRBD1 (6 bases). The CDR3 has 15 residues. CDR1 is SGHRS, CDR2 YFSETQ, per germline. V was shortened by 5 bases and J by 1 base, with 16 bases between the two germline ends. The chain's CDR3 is CASRTRGDISYEQYF. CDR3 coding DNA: TGCGCCAGCAGAACGCGAGGGGACATTTCCTACGAGCAGTACTTC. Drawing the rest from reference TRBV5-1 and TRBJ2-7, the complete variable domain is KAGVTQTPRYLIKTRGQQVTLSCSPISGHRSVSWYQQTPGQGLQFLFEYFSETQRNKGNFPGRFSGRQFSNSRSEMNVSTLELGDSALYLCASRTRGDISYEQYFGPGTRLTVT.

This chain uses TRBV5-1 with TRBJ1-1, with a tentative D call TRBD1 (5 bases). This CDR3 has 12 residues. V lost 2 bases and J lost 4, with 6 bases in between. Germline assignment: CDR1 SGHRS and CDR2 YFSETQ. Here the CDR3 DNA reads TGCGCCAGCAGCTTCCAGGGCACTGAAGCTTTCTTT. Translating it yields CASSFQGTEAFF.

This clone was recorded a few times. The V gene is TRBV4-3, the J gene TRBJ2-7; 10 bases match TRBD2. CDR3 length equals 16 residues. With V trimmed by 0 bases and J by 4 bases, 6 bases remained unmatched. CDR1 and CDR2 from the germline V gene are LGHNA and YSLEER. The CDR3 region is CASSQDIGAGGYEQYF. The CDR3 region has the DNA TGCGCCAGCAGCCAAGATATAGGAGCGGGGGGGTACGAGCAGTACTTC.

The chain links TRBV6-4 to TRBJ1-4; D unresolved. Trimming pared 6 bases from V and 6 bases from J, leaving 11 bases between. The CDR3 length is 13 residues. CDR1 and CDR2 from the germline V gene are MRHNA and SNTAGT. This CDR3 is CASSANLDEKLFF. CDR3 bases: TGTGCCAGCAGCGCAAACCTTGATGAAAAACTGTTTTTT.

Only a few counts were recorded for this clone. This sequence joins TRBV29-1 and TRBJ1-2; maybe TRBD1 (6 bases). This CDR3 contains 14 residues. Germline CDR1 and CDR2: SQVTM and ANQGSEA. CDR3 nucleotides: TGCAGGCCCGTGGGGGGGCGAGCTAACTATGGCTACACCTTC. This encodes CRPVGGRANYGYTF.

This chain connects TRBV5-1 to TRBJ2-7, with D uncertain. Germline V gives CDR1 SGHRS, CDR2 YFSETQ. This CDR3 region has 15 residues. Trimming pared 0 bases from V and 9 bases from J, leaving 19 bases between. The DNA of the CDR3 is TGCGCCAGCAGCTTGGACGGCCAGTTCGAGGTCGGGCAGTACTTC. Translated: CASSLDGQFEVGQYF.

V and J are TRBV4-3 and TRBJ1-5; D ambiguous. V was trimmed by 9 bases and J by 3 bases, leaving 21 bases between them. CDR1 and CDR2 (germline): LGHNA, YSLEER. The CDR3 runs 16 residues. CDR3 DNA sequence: TGCGCCAGAAAGGGTGGAACAGACCCGTTCAATCAGCCCCAGCATTTT. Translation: CARKGGTDPFNQPQHF.

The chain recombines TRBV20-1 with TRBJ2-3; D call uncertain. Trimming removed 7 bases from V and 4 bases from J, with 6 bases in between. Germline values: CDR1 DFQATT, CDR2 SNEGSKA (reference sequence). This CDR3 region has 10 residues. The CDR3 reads CSGFSDTQYF. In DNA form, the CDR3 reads TGCAGTGGCTTTTCAGATACGCAGTATTTT.